A selection of T cell receptor beta chains follows, all from one sample in a study of blood T cell repertoires in COVID-19. TCRdb's table, derived via immunoSEQ multiplex PCR, lists solely in-frame clones and lacks some. The table includes about 290,000 clones, roughly 80% detected once. The material sequenced was peripheral blood. The receptors here all came from a woman aged 45-65 years with active or convalescent COVID-19. Both conserved end residues are part of each CDR3. The D gene is left open where the match is weak. Clone size appears in some rows only: once, few, many, or a class for an expanded clone.

CDR3aa,CDR3nt,d_gene,len,abundance,j_gene,v_gene
CASSLALASTDTQYF,TGTGCCAGCAGCTTAGCGCTAGCTAGCACAGATACGCAGTATTTT,-,15,-,TRBJ2-3,TRBV7-8
CASRWSGRSGNEQFF,TGTGCCAGCAGGTGGAGCGGGAGGTCCGGCAATGAGCAGTTCTTC,TRBD2,15,-,TRBJ2-1,TRBV6-5
CASSATVGRRETQYF,TGTGCCAGCAGCGCGACTGTCGGGAGGAGAGAGACCCAGTACTTC,TRBD2,15,-,TRBJ2-5,TRBV6-5
CASSPRTSGSYEQYF,TGCGCCAGCAGCCCTCGGACTAGCGGCTCCTACGAGCAGTACTTC,TRBD2,15,once,TRBJ2-7,TRBV5-1
CSATNYEQYF,TGCAGTGCTACCAACTACGAGCAGTACTTC,-,10,-,TRBJ2-7,TRBV20-1
CASSLLGGLGDEQYF,TGTGCCAGCAGTTTATTGGGGGGGCTAGGGGACGAGCAGTACTTC,-,15,-,TRBJ2-7,TRBV28
CASSPPSSGTRGETQYF,TGTGCCAGTAGTCCCCCTAGCTCCGGGACTAGGGGGGAGACCCAGTACTTC,TRBD2,17,-,TRBJ2-5,TRBV19
CATSPIRGDGYTF,TGTGCCACCAGCCCGATTCGGGGGGACGGCTACACCTTC,-,13,-,TRBJ1-2,TRBV15
CASSQYLAQETQYF,TGTGCCAGCAGCCAATACCTAGCCCAAGAGACCCAGTACTTC,-,14,few,TRBJ2-5,TRBV3-1/TRBV3-2
CASSETGVQETQYF,TGCGCCAGCAGCGAAACAGGGGTGCAAGAGACCCAGTACTTC,TRBD1,14,-,TRBJ2-5,TRBV5-1
CASSSGTGGDEQYF,TGCGCCAGCAGCTCCGGGACAGGGGGGGACGAGCAGTACTTC,TRBD1,14,once,TRBJ2-7,TRBV5-1
CASSQDGGAWGPQHF,TGTGCCAGCAGCCAAGATGGGGGGGCTTGGGGGCCCCAGCATTTT,-,15,-,TRBJ1-5,TRBV3-1/TRBV3-2
CASSLDSYNEQFF,TGTGCCAGCAGCCTCGACAGCTACAATGAGCAGTTCTTC,-,13,-,TRBJ2-1,TRBV4-2
CASRPTQGHWSEQYF,TGTGCCAGCAGACCAACGCAGGGGCATTGGAGCGAGCAGTACTTC,-,15,few,TRBJ2-7,TRBV3-1/TRBV3-2
CASSKGDSPWAGELFF,TGTGCCAGCAGCAAAGGGGACTCCCCCTGGGCCGGGGAGCTGTTTTTT,-,16,-,TRBJ2-2,TRBV9
CASSVAGQGYSDEQFF,TGTGCCAGCAGTGTGGCGGGACAGGGATATTCCGATGAGCAGTTCTTC,TRBD1,16,-,TRBJ2-1,TRBV25-1
CASSEGNGELFF,TGTGCCAGCAGCGAGGGAAACGGGGAGCTGTTTTTT,-,12,-,TRBJ2-2,TRBV5-5
CASSDGVAGGWETQYF,TGTGCCAGCAGCGATGGAGTAGCGGGAGGCTGGGAGACCCAGTACTTC,TRBD2,16,-,TRBJ2-5,TRBV7-9
CAIMGTGESGELFF,TGTGCCATCATGGGGACAGGGGAGTCCGGGGAGCTGTTTTTT,TRBD1,14,-,TRBJ2-2,TRBV10-3
CASSLTGDVWNSPLHF,TGTGCCAGCAGCTTAACAGGGGACGTTTGGAATTCACCCCTCCACTTT,TRBD1,16,-,TRBJ1-6,TRBV7-9
CASSRAAGSWETQYF,TGTGCCAGCAGCCGCGCGGCGGGGTCCTGGGAGACCCAGTACTTC,-,15,-,TRBJ2-5,TRBV7-3
CASSVRGSWDTQYF,TGTGCCAGCAGCGTGCGCGGGAGTTGGGATACGCAGTATTTT,TRBD2,14,-,TRBJ2-3,TRBV9
CASSLNTGGAEKLFF,TGCGCCAGCAGCCTGAATACAGGGGGGGCGGAAAAACTGTTTTTT,TRBD1,15,few,TRBJ1-4,TRBV5-1
CASSQGQGSYEQYF,TGCGCCAGCAGCCAGGGACAGGGTTCCTACGAGCAGTACTTC,TRBD1,14,-,TRBJ2-7,TRBV5-1
CASRGTSGSGEQFF,TGTGCCAGCCGAGGGACTAGCGGGAGTGGTGAGCAGTTCTTC,TRBD2,14,-,TRBJ2-1,TRBV2
CASSQVAGQQLF,TGTGCCAGCAGCCAAGTGGCTGGGCAGCAACTCTTC,-,12,-,TRBJ2-1,TRBV3-1/TRBV3-2
CASSPKAGGWSTEAFF,TGTGCCAGCTCACCAAAGGCAGGGGGTTGGAGCACTGAAGCTTTCTTT,TRBD1,16,-,TRBJ1-1,TRBV18
CASSSPPGGGVRYTQYF,TGTGCCAGCAGCTCCCCCCCCGGCGGGGGGGTCAGATATACGCAGTATTTT,TRBD2,17,-,TRBJ2-3,TRBV7-2
CATSGSHPGQANLEQYF,TGTGCCACCAGCGGATCACATCCGGGACAGGCCAATTTGGAGCAGTACTTC,TRBD1,17,-,TRBJ2-7,TRBV15
CASSEFVSGSDEQFF,TGTGCCAGCAGTGAATTTGTTAGCGGGAGTGATGAGCAGTTCTTC,TRBD2,15,-,TRBJ2-1,TRBV2
CASSFPQGDYGYTF,TGTGCCAGCAGTTTCCCACAGGGGGACTATGGCTACACCTTC,TRBD1,14,-,TRBJ1-2,TRBV28
CASSRRSNRNTEAFF,TGTGCCAGCAGCCGCAGGTCGAACCGGAACACTGAAGCTTTCTTT,-,15,-,TRBJ1-1,TRBV6-5
CASSYRDSNSPLHF,TGTGCCAGCAGTTACCGGGACAGCAATTCACCCCTCCACTTT,TRBD1,14,-,TRBJ1-6,TRBV2
CGLAGGNEQFF,TGTGGACTAGCGGGAGGGAATGAGCAGTTCTTC,TRBD2,11,-,TRBJ2-1,TRBV7-9
CASSRTSGSRETQYF,TGTGCCAGCAGCCGGACTAGCGGGAGTCGAGAGACCCAGTACTTC,TRBD2,15,-,TRBJ2-5,TRBV4-2
CASSPSGEGRGEQFF,TGTGCCAGCAGCCCTAGTGGGGAGGGGAGAGGTGAGCAGTTCTTC,TRBD2,15,many,TRBJ2-1,TRBV9
CASSQRRGTGTTGELFF,TGTGCCAGCAGCCAAAGACGGGGAACAGGGACCACCGGGGAGCTGTTTTTT,-,17,-,TRBJ2-2,TRBV7-8
CASSLGQENSPLHF,TGTGCCAGCAGCTTAGGACAGGAGAATTCACCCCTCCACTTT,-,14,-,TRBJ1-6,TRBV7-9
CASSSIGAFYNEQFF,TGTGCCAGCAGTTCTATAGGAGCCTTCTACAATGAGCAGTTCTTC,-,15,-,TRBJ2-1,TRBV28
CASSLVGREYSYNEQFF,TGTGCCAGCAGCTTAGTCGGTCGGGAGTATTCCTACAATGAGCAGTTCTTC,-,17,once,TRBJ2-1,TRBV11-2
CASSLAGTGGASSPLHF,TGCGCCAGCAGCTTGGCAGGGACAGGGGGTGCCAGCTCACCCCTCCACTTT,TRBD1,17,-,TRBJ1-6,TRBV5-1
CASSVAATDGNNEQFF,TGTGCCAGCAGCGTAGCGGCCACAGACGGGAACAATGAGCAGTTCTTC,-,16,-,TRBJ2-1,TRBV9
CASSIGQRAGDTQYF,TGTGCCAGTAGTATTGGCCAGCGGGCTGGGGATACGCAGTATTTT,-,15,-,TRBJ2-3,TRBV19
CASSPSPDRRRYF,TGTGCCAGCAGTCCATCCCCCGACAGGAGGCGGTACTTC,-,13,-,TRBJ2-7,TRBV28
CASSQPTNSYEQYF,TGCGCCAGCAGCCAACCGACAAACTCCTACGAGCAGTACTTC,-,14,-,TRBJ2-7,TRBV4-1
CASSQGLDNSPLHF,TGTGCCAGCAGCCAGGGGCTCGATAATTCACCCCTCCACTTT,-,14,-,TRBJ1-6,TRBV5-6
CASFYATNEKLFF,TGTGCCAGTTTCTATGCAACTAATGAAAAACTGTTTTTT,-,13,-,TRBJ1-4,TRBV2
CASSLRWRGNGYTF,TGTGCCAGCAGTTTGCGCTGGAGGGGAAATGGCTACACCTTC,-,14,once,TRBJ1-2,TRBV27
CASTPGWGAGGVYEQYF,TGTGCCAGCACCCCCGGGTGGGGTGCAGGGGGAGTGTACGAGCAGTACTTC,TRBD1,17,-,TRBJ2-7,TRBV28
CAWSAEVNTEAFF,TGTGCCTGGAGTGCGGAGGTGAACACTGAAGCTTTCTTT,-,13,-,TRBJ1-1,TRBV30
CASSARGFSYNEQFF,TGTGCCAGCAGCGCACGGGGTTTCTCCTACAATGAGCAGTTCTTC,-,15,-,TRBJ2-1,TRBV7-9
CASSYPGQGSGGTQYF,TGCGCCAGCAGCTACCCGGGACAGGGGTCCGGAGGGACCCAGTACTTC,TRBD1,16,few,TRBJ2-5,TRBV5-1
CASSQEPRGQPRGHYEQYF,TGTGCCAGCAGCCAAGAGCCCCGCGGACAGCCTCGAGGACACTACGAGCAGTACTTC,-,19,-,TRBJ2-7,TRBV3-1/TRBV3-2
CASSLHPGVYTF,TGTGCCAGCAGTTTGCACCCCGGAGTCTACACCTTC,-,12,-,TRBJ1-2,TRBV12-3/TRBV12-4
CASSLRRDTEAFF,TGTGCCAGCAGCTTACGGAGGGACACTGAAGCTTTCTTT,-,13,-,TRBJ1-1,TRBV11-2